One sample yielded the 21 T cell receptor beta chains listed below, sequenced in a study of T cell responses to AZD1222 COVID-19 vaccine. Using immunoSEQ multiplex PCR, the repertoire was profiled, and TCRdb retains in-frame clones only, with some absent. The table has around 120,000 clones, approximately 90% seen once. Source: peripheral blood, taken on day 0 of MenACWY control vaccination. These receptors came from an adult in good health.

This clone was counted once. The chain couples TRBV27 to TRBJ1-4; D possibly corresponds to TRBD1 (6 bases). There are 15 residues in the CDR3. Trimming left V 5 bases short and J 7 bases short, with 17 bases between. Germline CDR1 reads MNHEY; CDR2 reads SMNVEV (reference sequence). CDR3 sequence reads: CASSPSGGQGEKLFF. The CDR3 DNA follows: TGTGCCAGCAGTCCCTCCGGGGGGCAGGGTGAAAAACTGTTTTTT.

The rearrangement links TRBV7-3 to TRBJ2-1; no firm D call. The ends were cut back, 5 bases at V and 8 bases at J, with 19 bases in the middle. This CDR3 contains 15 residues. CDR1 is SGHTA and CDR2 is FQGTGA in the germline V gene. This CDR3 reads CASSPRARSFDEQFF. The CDR3 nucleotides are TGTGCCAGCAGCCCCCGGGCCAGGAGTTTCGATGAGCAGTTCTTC.

V is TRBV7-2 and J is TRBJ1-3; no definite D call. Per germline, CDR1 SGHTA and CDR2 FQGNSA. The CDR3 is 14 amino acids. Trimming removed 2 bases from V and 3 bases from J, with 8 bases in between. The CDR3 DNA reads as TGTGCCAGCAGCTTAATTGGGAGTGGAAACACCATATATTTT. It yields the protein CASSLIGSGNTIYF.

V gene TRBV7-9 combines with J gene TRBJ2-2; D perhaps matches TRBD2 (5 bases). Germline assignment: CDR1 SEHNR and CDR2 FQNEAQ (reference sequence). The CDR3 has 15 amino acids. V shed 5 bases and J shed 1 base, with 11 bases lying between them. The CDR3 spells CASSPPGENTGELFF. Written as DNA, the CDR3 is TGTGCCAGCAGCCCCCCCGGGGAGAACACCGGGGAGCTGTTTTTT.

The DNA of the CDR3 is TGTGCCAGCAGCCTGGCGGTGTGGGAGGGCCGCTACGAGCAGTACTTC. Amino acids: CASSLAVWEGRYEQYF. The V gene is TRBV11-1, the J gene TRBJ2-7; 7 nucleotides match TRBD2. The germline V gene encodes CDR1 SGHAT and CDR2 FQDESV (reference sequence). The CDR3 loop spans 16 amino acids. J was trimmed by 3 bases and V by 5 bases; bases with no gene match: 13. The whole variable domain, remainder taken from reference TRBV11-1 and TRBJ2-7, is EAEVAQSPRYKITEKSQAVAFWCDPISGHATLYWYRQILGQGPELLVQFQDESVVDDSQLPKDRFSAERLKGVDSTLKIQPAELGDSAMYLCASSLAVWEGRYEQYFGPGTRLTVT.

The V call is TRBV6-5, the J call TRBJ2-1; D is unclear. The CDR3 length is 13 residues. With 2 bases removed from V and 12 bases from J, the gap between germline ends came to 14 bases. The germline CDR1 and CDR2 sequences are MNHEY and SVGAGI. The CDR3 bases are TGTGCCAGCAGTTACCCCGCAGCAGCATTGCAGTTCTTC. Translated, it gives CASSYPAAALQFF.

The rearrangement joins TRBV15 to TRBJ2-7, with 7 positions matching TRBD1. The V and J ends lost 0 bases and 1 base, in that order; junction bases with no gene match: 3. This CDR3 region has 15 residues. CDR1 is LNHNV and CDR2 is YYDKDF in the germline V gene (reference sequence). The CDR3 is CATSRDRTGSYEQYF. The CDR3 region has the DNA TGTGCCACCAGCAGAGATCGGACAGGTTCCTACGAGCAGTACTTC.

This chain uses TRBV27 with TRBJ2-7; D is undetermined. The CDR3 length is 13 residues. Trimming removed 2 bases from V and 0 bases from J, with 5 bases in between. Looked up from germline, CDR1 is MNHEY and CDR2 is SMNVEV (reference sequence). CDR3 sequence: CASSLVDSYEQYF. Here the CDR3 DNA reads TGTGCCAGCAGTTTAGTCGACTCCTACGAGCAGTACTTC.

This rearrangement joins TRBV27 to TRBJ2-1; TRBD1 or TRBD2 may be the D gene (5 bases each). The CDR3 is 15 amino acids. The germline V gene encodes CDR1 MNHEY and CDR2 SMNVEV (reference sequence). V lost 0 bases, J lost 5 bases, and 11 bases lay in between. The CDR3 DNA follows: TGTGCCAGCAGTTTATCACGGGGCTTACACAATGAGCAGTTCTTC. Its protein is CASSLSRGLHNEQFF.

About this clone itself: The sample carries other DNA sequences with the same CDR3. This chain uses TRBV5-4 with TRBJ2-7; D is possibly TRBD1 (6 bases). The germline V and J ends were trimmed by 4 bases and 2 bases, with 10 bases remaining between them. From germline, CDR1 is SGHNT and CDR2 YYREEE (reference sequence). The CDR3 extends over 13 amino acids. CDR3 sequence reads: CASSLDSPYEQYF. The CDR3, as DNA: TGTGCCAGCAGCCTGGACAGCCCCTACGAGCAGTACTTC.

The chain links TRBV18 to TRBJ2-1; perhaps TRBD2 as D (6 bases). V lost 3 bases to trimming and J lost 7 bases, with 10 bases between them. From germline, CDR1 is KGHSH and CDR2 LQKENI. This CDR3 has 13 residues. CDR3 in amino acids: CASSPRLENEQFF. For the CDR3, the DNA is TGTGCCAGCTCACCCAGACTAGAGAATGAGCAGTTCTTC.

The rearrangement joins TRBV3-1 (or the pseudogene TRBV3-2) to TRBJ2-1; 10 bases line up with TRBD2. Germline loops: CDR1 LGHDT, CDR2 YNNKEL (reference sequence). The CDR3 is 15 amino acids. V lost 3 bases and J lost 5; bases outside the gene matches: 4. The CDR3 here is CASSHSGGRDNEQFF. In DNA form, the CDR3 reads TGTGCCAGCAGCCATAGCGGGGGGAGGGACAATGAGCAGTTCTTC.

This sequence joins TRBV7-2 and TRBJ2-7; possibly TRBD1 for D (6 bases). This CDR3 has 14 amino acids. Germline V gene data show CDR1 as SGHTA and CDR2 as FQGNSA. Trimming removed 0 bases from V and 4 bases from J, with 10 bases in between. CDR3 sequence: CASSLAGAQYEQYF. The CDR3 bases are TGTGCCAGCAGCTTAGCGGGGGCGCAATACGAGCAGTACTTC.

This chain uses TRBV7-9 with TRBJ2-7, with 10 positions matching TRBD2. The CDR3 is 14 amino acids. CDR1 SEHNR and CDR2 FQNEAQ come from the germline V gene (reference sequence). The J segment lost 2 bases and the V segment lost 6 bases, leaving 4 bases of the junction unmatched. The CDR3 sequence is CASRSGTSAYEQYF. In DNA form, the CDR3 reads TGTGCCAGCAGGTCCGGGACTAGCGCCTACGAGCAGTACTTC.

This chain uses TRBV11-3 with TRBJ2-1; possible D gene TRBD2, 6 bases. The CDR3 is 14 residues long. V was shortened by 1 base and J by 9 bases, with 13 bases between the two germline ends. Germline loops: CDR1 SGHNT, CDR2 YENEEA. This CDR3 is CASSLAGAVVEQFF. CDR3 DNA sequence: TGTGCCAGCAGCTTAGCGGGAGCGGTTGTTGAGCAGTTCTTC.

The chain combines TRBV5-4 with TRBJ1-3; D remains unclear. The CDR3 totals 13 residues. The V and J ends lost 4 bases and 4 bases respectively, with 9 bases between them. CDR1 and CDR2 (germline): SGHNT, YYREEE (reference sequence). The CDR3 sequence: CASSPGYGNTIYF. The CDR3 nucleotides read TGTGCCAGCAGCCCCGGGTACGGAAACACCATATATTTT.

The chain joins TRBV6-5 to TRBJ1-1; D is possibly TRBD1 (6 bases). V was trimmed by 6 bases and J by 1 base, leaving 9 bases between them. The CDR3 is 13 amino acids. Germline CDR1 reads MNHEY; CDR2 reads SVGAGI. The CDR3 is CASSARGNTEAFF. In nucleotides, the CDR3 is TGTGCCAGCAGCGCCAGGGGGAACACTGAAGCTTTCTTT.

The V call is TRBV6-1, the J call TRBJ2-1; 7 nucleotides line up with TRBD2. The CDR3 runs to 16 residues. After removal of 1 base from V and 8 bases from J, the junction contained 11 bases not matched to a gene. Germline V lookup: CDR1 MNHNS, CDR2 SASEGT. The CDR3 DNA reads TGTGCCAGCAGTGAAGGGGAGGGAGTAGGATCGGATGAGCAGTTCTTC. Translated: CASSEGEGVGSDEQFF.

The DNA of the CDR3 is TGCAGCGTTGGACGCCGGGACAGGGGGTCCGAGCAGTACTTC. Protein: CSVGRRDRGSEQYF. The genes are TRBV29-1 and TRBJ2-7; TRBD1 matches 11 bases. The CDR3 length is 14 residues. Germline values: CDR1 SQVTM, CDR2 ANQGSEA. Unmatched junction bases numbered 8, after V lost 4 bases and J lost 6 bases.

This clone was found a few times. This chain joins TRBV4-3 and TRBJ1-5, with D perhaps matching TRBD1 (5 bases). Looked up from germline, CDR1 is LGHNA and CDR2 is YSLEER. This CDR3 spans 15 amino acids. V was clipped by 0 bases and J by 5 bases, with 11 bases between them. CDR3 DNA sequence: TGCGCCAGCAGCCAAGATTTGGACACCGATCAGCCCCAGCATTTT. Amino acid sequence: CASSQDLDTDQPQHF.

This sequence joins TRBV3-1 (or the pseudogene TRBV3-2) and TRBJ2-5; 7 nucleotides align to TRBD1. Germline-derived CDR1 and CDR2 are LGHDT and YNNKEL (reference sequence). The ends lost 4 bases at V and 1 base at J; junction bases unmatched: 3. The CDR3 sequence is 14 residues long. The DNA for the CDR3 is TGTGCCAGCAGCCCGGGGACAGTCCAAGAGACCCAGTACTTC. Translation: CASSPGTVQETQYF.